What follows is one T cell receptor beta chain and its context. The clone's antigen remains unknown. No per-base quality is available; no much larger clone lies one base away. These data originate in a study of T cells after yellow fever vaccination (dated by TCRdb to between 2018 and 2021). Notes on the research overall: The SMART-Seq v4 Ultra Low Input RNA kit was used to prepare libraries from fractions with low cell numbers. To follow T-cell clones before and after both primary and booster YFV17D yellow fever vaccination, bulk TCR alpha and beta repertoires underwent longitudinal sequencing. Two healthy male donors made up the cohort, one aged 18 to 30 years and the other aged 30 to 40 years. Blood samples were taken at several timepoints before and after primary and secondary immunization, and bulk PBMC replicates and cell subsets were isolated.

Synthesis of TCR cDNA relied on 5'RACE template switching, a step that introduced a universal primer site along with unique molecular identifiers. Priming of cDNA synthesis was performed from both the TCR alpha and TCR beta constant segments. Library amplification used two PCR steps, and the second PCR step added sample barcodes and sequencing adapters. Sequencing of libraries was performed on Illumina HiSeq 2500 (2x100 bp) or NovaSeq (2x150 bp). In the source study's methods: MIGEC was used to demultiplex reads and collapse the reads into UMI consensus sequences, and MiXCR was used for V(D)J alignment. Using edgeR on replicate PBMC samples, clonotypes were called vaccine-responding if FDR was below 0.01 and the log2 fold change was above 5 up to day 15. Each bulk clonotype was labeled CD4 or CD8 based on which sequenced repertoire, CD4 or CD8, contained the clonotype at higher abundance. TCRdb passed the public sequencing reads through fastp at Q25 and MiXCR, retaining productive beta sequences. CDR3 protein sequences are deduplicated, and each keeps its most common genes and DNA. The V and J calls follow TCRdb's processing rather than the paper's. The sample table holds about 550,000 distinct CDR3 sequences, of which about a fifth were seen once. The ten largest clones take up approximately 15% of the sample.

The germline V gene provides CDR1 MGHDK and CDR2 SYGVNS. The CDR3 holds 14 amino acids from the cysteine to the phenylalanine. The sequence is cut down to CDR3 DNA, 42 bases in frame from base 1. V loses 6 bases, J loses 2 bases, and the germline ends lie 14 bases apart. Findings and caveats that apply to the study as a whole: The secondary T-cell response was found to be weaker but faster than the primary response, with a peak reached on day 5 rather than on day 15. The study included only a couple of donors, which limits how far the findings can be generalized. Most clones expanded after primary vaccination (96% of CD4 and 88% of CD8) were re-detected after the booster, suggesting that broad memory maintenance occurred. Computational filtering was required because FACS-sorted repertoires could contain abundant contaminating clonotypes from the bulk population. A small share of clonotypes was detected in both CD4 and CD8 compartments, with the overlap likely arising from convergent recombination.

What this sample's treatment or condition label stands for: live attenuated yellow fever vaccine strain. At every blood-draw timepoint, two biological replicates of bulk PBMCs were collected. A standard Ficoll-Paque protocol was used to isolate PBMCs from peripheral blood. TriZol was used to extract RNA from bulk PBMCs, from CD4 and CD8 fractions, and from dextramer-positive and dextramer-negative fractions. The starting material was PBMCs, obtained 15 days after the yellow fever booster vaccination. This clonotype was sampled from a man younger than 40 who received the YFV17D yellow fever vaccine. This receptor chain uses TRBV25-1 and TRBJ2-7; the D segment could be TRBD2, given 6 matching bases. The CDR3 corresponds to CASRGGLPTYEQYF. The bases are TGTGCCAGCAGGGGCGGACTACCGACCTACGAGCAGTACTTC.